The clone carrying this T cell receptor (beta chain) was seen a handful of times. Its antigen is as yet unknown. Researchers took RNA transcripts and amplified the TCR beta CDR3 regions from them. The TCR CDR3 was amplified in a first-round RT-PCR using the HTBI primer set. TCRdb re-called the multiplex PCR reads with MiXCR, one entry per CDR3 protein. Of about 840,000 distinct CDR3 sequences listed, about two fifths were seen once; the top ten hold 7.5% to 9.5%. This sample is part of a study of T cells in Graves' hyperthyroidism and ophthalmopathy. Study-wide points: Researchers found most expanded thyroid clonotypes above 0.001 in blood as well.

Thyroid ultrasound and orbital computed tomography, with clinical symptoms and serum thyroxine and TRAb, informed diagnoses. Between the trimmed V and J ends, which lost 3 bases and 0 bases, there was a span of 9 bases. The CDR3 extends over 13 amino acids. The germline CDR1 and CDR2 sequences are DFQATT and SNEGSKA (reference sequence). This TCR was sampled from a young man with Graves' hyperthyroidism. Sequenced: blood. The rearrangement uses TRBV20-1 and TRBJ2-7; D perhaps matches TRBD1 (6 bases). The CDR3 loop is CSASPDSSYEQYF. CDR3 in DNA: TGCAGTGCTAGCCCGGACAGCTCCTACGAGCAGTACTTC.